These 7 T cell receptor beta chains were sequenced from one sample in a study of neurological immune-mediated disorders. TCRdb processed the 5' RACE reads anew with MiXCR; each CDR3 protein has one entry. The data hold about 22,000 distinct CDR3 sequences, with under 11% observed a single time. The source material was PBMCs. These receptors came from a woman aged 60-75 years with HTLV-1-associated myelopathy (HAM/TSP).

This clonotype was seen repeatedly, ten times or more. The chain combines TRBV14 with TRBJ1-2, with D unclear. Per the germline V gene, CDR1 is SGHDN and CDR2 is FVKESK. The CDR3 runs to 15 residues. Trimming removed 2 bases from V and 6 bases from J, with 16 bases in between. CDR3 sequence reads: CASSQLPGPSDGYTF. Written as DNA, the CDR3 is TGTGCCAGCAGCCAATTGCCAGGCCCGTCTGATGGCTACACCTTC.

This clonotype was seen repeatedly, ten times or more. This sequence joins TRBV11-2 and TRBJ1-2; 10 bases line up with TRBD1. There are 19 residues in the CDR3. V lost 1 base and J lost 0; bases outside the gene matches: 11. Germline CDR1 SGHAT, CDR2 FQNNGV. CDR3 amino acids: CASSLVRDRGGIANYGYTF. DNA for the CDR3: TGTGCCAGCAGCTTAGTGCGGGACAGGGGTGGAATAGCTAACTATGGCTACACCTTC.

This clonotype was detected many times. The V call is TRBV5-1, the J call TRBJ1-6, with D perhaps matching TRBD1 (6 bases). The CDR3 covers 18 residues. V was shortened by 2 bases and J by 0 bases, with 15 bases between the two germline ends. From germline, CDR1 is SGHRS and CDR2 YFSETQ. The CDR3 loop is CASSLMATGPSYNSPLHF. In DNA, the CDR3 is TGCGCCAGCAGCTTAATGGCCACAGGGCCCTCCTATAATTCACCCCTCCACTTT.

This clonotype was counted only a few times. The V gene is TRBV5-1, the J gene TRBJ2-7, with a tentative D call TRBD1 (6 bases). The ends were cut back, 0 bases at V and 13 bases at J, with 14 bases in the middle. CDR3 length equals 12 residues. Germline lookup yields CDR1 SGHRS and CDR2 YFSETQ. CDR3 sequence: CASSLEGGILYF. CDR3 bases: TGCGCCAGCAGCTTGGAAGGGGGTATTTTATACTTC.

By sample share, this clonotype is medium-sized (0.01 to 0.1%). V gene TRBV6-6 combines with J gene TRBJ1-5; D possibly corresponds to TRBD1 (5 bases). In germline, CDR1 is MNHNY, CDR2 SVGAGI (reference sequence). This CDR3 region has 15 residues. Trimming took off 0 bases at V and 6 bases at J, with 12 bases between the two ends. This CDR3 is CASSYSMKQGQPQHF. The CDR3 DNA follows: TGTGCCAGCAGTTACTCGATGAAGCAGGGTCAGCCCCAGCATTTT.

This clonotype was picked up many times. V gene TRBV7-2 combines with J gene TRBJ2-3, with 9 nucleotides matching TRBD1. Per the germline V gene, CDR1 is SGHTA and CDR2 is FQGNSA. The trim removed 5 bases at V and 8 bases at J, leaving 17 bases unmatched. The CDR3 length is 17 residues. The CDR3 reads CASSPRENRGRGPTQYF. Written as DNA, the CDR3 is TGTGCCAGCAGCCCCAGAGAGAACAGGGGGCGCGGACCTACGCAGTATTTT.

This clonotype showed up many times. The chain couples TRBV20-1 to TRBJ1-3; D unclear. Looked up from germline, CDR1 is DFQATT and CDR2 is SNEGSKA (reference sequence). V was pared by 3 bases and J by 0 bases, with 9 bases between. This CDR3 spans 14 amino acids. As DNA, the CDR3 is TGCAGTGCTAGCCGACGGGACTCTGGAAACACCATATATTTT. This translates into CSASRRDSGNTIYF.